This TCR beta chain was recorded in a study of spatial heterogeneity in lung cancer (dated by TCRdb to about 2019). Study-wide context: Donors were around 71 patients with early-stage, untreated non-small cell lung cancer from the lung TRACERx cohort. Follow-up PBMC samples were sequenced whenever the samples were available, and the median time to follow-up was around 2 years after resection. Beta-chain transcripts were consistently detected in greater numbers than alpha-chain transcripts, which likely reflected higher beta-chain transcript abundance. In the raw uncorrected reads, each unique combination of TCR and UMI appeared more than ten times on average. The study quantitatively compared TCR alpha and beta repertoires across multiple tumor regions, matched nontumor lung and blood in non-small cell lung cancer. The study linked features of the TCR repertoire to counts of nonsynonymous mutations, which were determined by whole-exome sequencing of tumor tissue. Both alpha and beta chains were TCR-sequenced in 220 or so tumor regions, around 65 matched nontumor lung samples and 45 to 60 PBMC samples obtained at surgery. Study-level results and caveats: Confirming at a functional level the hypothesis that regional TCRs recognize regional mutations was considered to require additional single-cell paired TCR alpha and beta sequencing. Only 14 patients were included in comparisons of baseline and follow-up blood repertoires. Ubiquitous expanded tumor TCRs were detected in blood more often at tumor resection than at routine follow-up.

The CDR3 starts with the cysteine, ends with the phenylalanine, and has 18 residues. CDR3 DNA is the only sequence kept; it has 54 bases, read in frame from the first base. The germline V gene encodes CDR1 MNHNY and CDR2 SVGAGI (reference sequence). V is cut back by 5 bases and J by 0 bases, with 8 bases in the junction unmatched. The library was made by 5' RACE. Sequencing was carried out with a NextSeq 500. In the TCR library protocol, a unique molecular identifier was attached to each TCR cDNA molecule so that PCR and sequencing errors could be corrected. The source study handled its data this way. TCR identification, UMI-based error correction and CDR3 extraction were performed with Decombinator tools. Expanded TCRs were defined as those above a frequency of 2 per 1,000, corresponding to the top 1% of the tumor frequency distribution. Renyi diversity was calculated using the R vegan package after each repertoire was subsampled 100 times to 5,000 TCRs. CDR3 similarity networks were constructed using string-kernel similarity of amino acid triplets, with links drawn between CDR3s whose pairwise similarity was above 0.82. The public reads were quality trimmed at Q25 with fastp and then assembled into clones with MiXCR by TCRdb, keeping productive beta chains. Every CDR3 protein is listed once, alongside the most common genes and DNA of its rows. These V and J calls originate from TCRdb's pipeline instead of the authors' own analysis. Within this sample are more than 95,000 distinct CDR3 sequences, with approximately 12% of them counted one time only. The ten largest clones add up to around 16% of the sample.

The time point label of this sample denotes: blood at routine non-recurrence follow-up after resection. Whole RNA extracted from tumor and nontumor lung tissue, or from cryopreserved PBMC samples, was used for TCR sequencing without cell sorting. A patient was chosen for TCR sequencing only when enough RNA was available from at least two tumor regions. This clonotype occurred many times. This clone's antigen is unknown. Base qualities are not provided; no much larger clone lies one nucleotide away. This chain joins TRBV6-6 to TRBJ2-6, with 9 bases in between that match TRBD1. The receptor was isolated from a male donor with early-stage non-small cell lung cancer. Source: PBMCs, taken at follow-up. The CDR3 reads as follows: CASSIHDRGSSGANVLTF. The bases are TGTGCCAGCAGTATACACGACAGGGGGAGCTCTGGGGCCAACGTCCTGACTTTC.